What follows is one TCR beta chain and its context. This CDR3 contains 13 residues. Per germline, CDR1 MNHEY and CDR2 SVGAGI. V lost 6 bases and J lost 1; bases outside the gene matches: 1. This record belongs to a study of blood T cell repertoires in COVID-19. Across the study: The study drew acute and convalescent COVID-19 samples from the United States, Italy and Spain. In each case, the material was cDNA or gDNA derived from T cells, B-cell-depleted T cells, or PBMCs.

Original handling: Estimated nucleated cell counts came from reference gene primer amplification. The data were produced by immunoSEQ multiplex PCR, yet TCRdb's version contains in-frame clones alone and is incomplete. V and J calls and clone size are those listed in that table; D and trimming were worked out from the DNA. The sample holds 270,000 or so clones, 80% to 85% seen once. This receptor was identified in an older woman with active or convalescent COVID-19. Sequences were obtained from peripheral blood. V usage is TRBV6-5 and J usage is TRBJ1-1, with TRBD1 identical over 8 bases. CDR3 sequence: CASRGQENTEAFF. Here the CDR3 DNA reads TGTGCCAGCAGGGGACAGGAGAACACTGAAGCTTTCTTT.